The rows below give T cell receptor beta chains drawn from one sample of a study of long-term antiretroviral therapy in people with HIV. The method was immunoSEQ multiplex PCR; TCRdb's version includes in-frame clones alone and lacks a portion of them. The table includes approximately 20,000 clones, around 78% detected once. The source was unsorted PBMCs, collected 2.2 years after starting antiretroviral therapy. The receptors shown here come from a man in his forties or fifties with HIV. Both conserved end residues are trimmed from each CDR3.

V: TRBV7-9; CDR3: ASSLAGSTQETQY
V: TRBV7-9; CDR3: ASSLGVNYGYT
V: TRBV30; CDR3: AWSRGSYEQY
V: TRBV11-2; CDR3: ASSLDRGGEAF
V: TRBV6-5; CDR3: ASSYWDEGMSYEQY
V: TRBV28; CDR3: ASSLYRSKAF
V: TRBV2; CDR3: ASSFTGVGYT
V: TRBV6-1; CDR3: ASRRTGPYEQY
V: TRBV19; CDR3: ASIRRGGRGYT
V: TRBV15; CDR3: ATSSTQEPGELF
V: TRBV28; CDR3: ASTISKTGTI
V: TRBV25-1; CDR3: ASSDEGGTEQF
V: TRBV4-1; CDR3: ASSQTGRRYNEQF
V: TRBV4-3; CDR3: ASSQQLAAYNEQF
V: TRBV6-1; CDR3: ASSVGPSGAYEQY
V: TRBV18; CDR3: ASSPIGQGAGEQY
V: TRBV4-3; CDR3: ASSQGEGGISGELF
V: TRBV6-5; CDR3: ASSYGTTGADEKLF
V: TRBV10-2; CDR3: ASREAGPQDYGYT
V: TRBV29-1; CDR3: SVDRVAVHGYT
V: TRBV18; CDR3: ASSPRAGGENRGYT